These 25 T cell receptor beta chains came from one sample sequenced in a study of neoadjuvant nivolumab and ipilimumab in lung cancer. TCRdb's copy holds only in-frame clones and misses some; the assay was immunoSEQ multiplex PCR. The sample contains 25,000 to 30,000 clones, about three quarters of which appear only once. The material sequenced was tumor tissue, taken after neoadjuvant nivolumab, alone or with ipilimumab, at or shortly before surgery. The receptors were sampled from an adult with non-small cell lung cancer.

The chain is built from TRBV30 and TRBJ2-2; unclear D gene. V was shortened by 0 bases and J by 7 bases, with 9 bases between the two germline ends. The CDR3 loop spans 13 amino acids. CDR1 and CDR2 from the germline V gene are GTSNPN and SVGIG (reference sequence). DNA of the CDR3: TGTGCCTGGAGTGTAGGGTACGACGGGGAGCTGTTTTTT. Its translation is CAWSVGYDGELFF.

This clone was picked up a small number of times. V usage is TRBV7-2 and J usage is TRBJ1-2; D remains unclear. The CDR3 is 15 residues long. In germline, CDR1 is SGHTA, CDR2 FQGNSA. The germline V and J ends were trimmed by 1 base and 5 bases, with 14 bases remaining between them. The CDR3 sequence: CASSLVGGRGYGYTF. CDR3 DNA sequence: TGTGCCAGCAGCTTAGTAGGCGGCAGAGGATATGGCTACACCTTC.

The chain carries TRBV19 and TRBJ1-1; 7 bases align to TRBD1. The CDR3 has 14 residues. Germline V gene data show CDR1 as LNHDA and CDR2 as SQIVND (reference sequence). J gave up 4 bases and V 9 bases, and 11 bases lay outside the gene matches. Here the CDR3 DNA reads TGTGCCAGCAGCTCACAGGGGAGGATCACTGAAGCTTTCTTT. Amino acid sequence: CASSSQGRITEAFF.

Only a few counts were recorded for this clone. V usage is TRBV7-2 and J usage is TRBJ2-7, with D unclear. V lost 1 base and J 6 bases, leaving 16 bases between the germline ends. In germline, CDR1 is SGHTA, CDR2 FQGNSA. The CDR3 is 15 amino acids. The CDR3 region has the DNA TGTGCCAGCAGCTTAGTAAAGAAGCCCGGGTTCGAGCAGTACTTC. Its protein is CASSLVKKPGFEQYF.

A few counts support this clone. This sequence joins TRBV14 and TRBJ1-6; D ambiguous. Trimming took 0 bases from V and 9 from J, leaving 9 bases between them. Germline V gives CDR1 SGHDN, CDR2 FVKESK. This CDR3 contains 14 residues. CDR3 DNA sequence: TGTGCCAGCAGCCAAGAGGCCAGAACTTCACCCCTCCACTTT. Translated, it gives CASSQEARTSPLHF. Drawing the rest from reference TRBV14 and TRBJ1-6, the complete variable domain is EAGVTQFPSHSVIEKGQTVTLRCDPISGHDNLYWYRRVMGKEIKFLLHFVKESKQDESGMPNNRFLAERTGGTYSTLKVQPAELEDSGVYFCASSQEARTSPLHFGNGTRLTVT.

J is TRBJ1-1 and V is TRBV5-1; 9 bases align to TRBD1. The V and J ends lost 1 base and 8 bases, in that order; junction bases with no gene match: 0. The CDR3 spans 12 residues. Germline V gene sequence: CDR1 SGHRS, CDR2 YFSETQ. CDR3 residues: CASSLTGGEAFF. The CDR3 DNA is TGCGCCAGCAGCTTGACAGGGGGCGAAGCTTTCTTT.

The J gene is TRBJ1-2, the V gene TRBV28; D unclear. CDR1 and CDR2 (germline): MDHEN, SYDVKM. V lost 3 bases and J 2 bases, leaving 10 bases between the germline ends. The CDR3 is 14 amino acids. The CDR3, as DNA: TGTGCCAGCAGTTTCCCTGGGCCGAACTATGGCTACACCTTC. Protein sequence: CASSFPGPNYGYTF.

The V and J genes are TRBV6-6 and TRBJ2-7; D may correspond to TRBD1 or TRBD2 (5 bases each). Trimming removed 7 bases from V and 0 bases from J, with 13 bases in between. The germline CDR1 and CDR2 sequences are MNHNY and SVGAGI (reference sequence). The CDR3 covers 14 residues. CDR3 in amino acids: CASTPGRPSYEQYF. The CDR3 nucleotides read TGTGCCAGCACCCCGGGACGCCCCTCCTACGAGCAGTACTTC.

V and J are TRBV7-9 and TRBJ1-2, with TRBD1 as a possible D gene (6 bases). Germline assignment: CDR1 SEHNR and CDR2 FQNEAQ (reference sequence). The CDR3 loop spans 12 amino acids. V was shortened by 6 bases and J by 6 bases, with 11 bases between the two germline ends. CDR3 nucleotides: TGTGCCAGCAGGGACAGTAGGGATGGCTACACCTTC. Translated: CASRDSRDGYTF.

The rearrangement links TRBV5-1 to TRBJ2-5; 8 bases line up with TRBD1. Germline CDR1 is SGHRS and CDR2 is YFSETQ. The CDR3 has 18 residues. Losses at the gene ends were 2 bases for V and 0 bases for J; bases not matched to a gene: 12. CDR3 sequence reads: CASSFWTMWTGNQETQYF. CDR3 bases: TGCGCCAGCAGCTTTTGGACGATGTGGACAGGGAACCAAGAGACCCAGTACTTC.

This clone showed up just a few times. The chain couples TRBV5-1 to TRBJ2-7; D not resolved. From germline, CDR1 is SGHRS and CDR2 YFSETQ. Trimming left V 0 bases short and J 4 bases short, with 8 bases between. The CDR3 sequence is 13 residues long. CDR3 in DNA: TGCGCCAGCAGCTTGGGGGTGGGATACGAGCAGTACTTC. This encodes CASSLGVGYEQYF.

This chain uses TRBV30 with TRBJ1-6; a weak D match, TRBD1 (6 bases). This CDR3 contains 16 residues. Germline V gives CDR1 GTSNPN, CDR2 SVGIG (reference sequence). V was clipped by 0 bases and J by 0 bases, with 9 bases between them. The CDR3 nucleotides are TGTGCCTGGAGTGTAGGGGGGGTCTCCTATAATTCACCCCTCCACTTT. Its protein is CAWSVGGVSYNSPLHF.

The CDR3: CASSKRTQAGYTF. CDR3 DNA sequence: TGTGCCAGCAGCAAGAGGACGCAGGCCGGCTACACCTTC. This chain joins TRBV9 and TRBJ1-2; D is ambiguous. Germline CDR1 and CDR2: SGDLS and YYNGEE. CDR3 length: 13 amino acids. The V end lost 4 bases, the J end lost 8 bases, and 15 bases lay between the germline ends.

This chain uses TRBV15 with TRBJ2-2, with D perhaps TRBD1 (6 bases). The CDR3 loop spans 16 amino acids. Germline lookup yields CDR1 LNHNV and CDR2 YYDKDF (reference sequence). The V gene lost 1 base and the J gene lost 5 bases, with 14 bases spanning the gap. The CDR3 loop is CATSRVRGKGTGELFF. CDR3 DNA: TGTGCCACCAGCAGAGTCAGGGGTAAAGGGACCGGGGAGCTGTTTTTT.

This clone was recorded a few times. The V call is TRBV7-2, the J call TRBJ2-3, with 9 positions matching TRBD2. V gave up 3 bases and J gave up 5 bases; unmatched junction bases: 6. CDR1 SGHTA and CDR2 FQGNSA come from the germline V gene. The CDR3 sequence is 15 residues long. The DNA for the CDR3 is TGTGCCAGCAGCTTTGCGGGGGGGCAGGGAGATACGCAGTATTTT. Translation gives CASSFAGGQGDTQYF. The full variable domain, completed using reference TRBV7-2 and TRBJ2-3, is GAGVSQSPSNKVTEKGKDVELRCDPISGHTALYWYRQSLGQGLEFLIYFQGNSAPDKSGLPSDRFSAERTGGSVSTLTIQRTQQEDSAVYLCASSFAGGQGDTQYFGPGTRLTVL.

This chain links TRBV2 with TRBJ2-1; 7 bases agree with TRBD1. The CDR3 spans 12 residues. With 7 bases clipped from V and 7 bases from J, the junction kept 4 bases outside the gene matches. Per germline, CDR1 SNHLY and CDR2 FYNNEI. The CDR3 sequence is CASTVTGNEQFF. As DNA, the CDR3 is TGTGCCAGCACTGTGACAGGGAATGAGCAGTTCTTC.

The genes are TRBV6-6 and TRBJ1-5; D may be TRBD1 (6 bases). Germline V gene lookup returns CDR1 MNHNY and CDR2 SVGAGI (reference sequence). V was pared by 11 bases and J by 15 bases, with 17 bases between. The CDR3 is 10 amino acids. The CDR3 spells CACMEGEWHF. CDR3 nucleotide sequence: TGTGCCTGCATGGAGGGGGAATGGCATTTT.

The chain is built from TRBV19 and TRBJ2-7; 8 bases fit TRBD2. V lost 5 bases to trimming and J lost 3 bases; unmatched junction nucleotides: 6. The CDR3 loop spans 14 amino acids. Germline lookup yields CDR1 LNHDA and CDR2 SQIVND (reference sequence). This CDR3 is CASSAGGIYYEQYF. For the CDR3, the DNA is TGTGCCAGTAGTGCGGGGGGCATTTACTACGAGCAGTACTTC.

V gene TRBV19 combines with J gene TRBJ2-3; D gene ambiguous. The CDR3 runs 15 residues. Between the trimmed V and J ends, which lost 4 bases and 2 bases, there was a span of 13 bases. Germline values: CDR1 LNHDA, CDR2 SQIVND (reference sequence). The CDR3 sequence is CASSKSRQLTDTQYF. DNA of the CDR3: TGTGCCAGTAGTAAAAGTCGCCAGCTCACAGATACGCAGTATTTT.

This chain joins TRBV5-3 and TRBJ2-4, with D possibly matching TRBD1 (6 bases). TRBV5-3 is identified as an open reading frame with a role that is uncertain. Between the trimmed V and J ends, which lost 3 bases and 7 bases, there was a span of 17 bases. This CDR3 has 15 residues. DNA of the CDR3: TGTGCCAGAAGCTCAAGCCTCGGGCAGGGGAACATTCAGTACTTC. Its translation: CARSSSLGQGNIQYF.

As to this clone: A read error may produce the germline difference seen at one junction end. The V call is TRBV13, the J call TRBJ2-1; D is unresolved. The CDR3 runs 15 residues. CDR1 and CDR2 from the germline V gene are PRHDT and FYEKMQ (reference sequence). The CDR3, as DNA: TGTGCCAGCAGCCTAGGGCCCCAAAAATACAATGAGCAGTTCTTC. It translates to CASSLGPQKYNEQFF.

CDR3 coding DNA: TGTGCCAGCACCATAGCGCTAGGGAACACTGAAGCTTTCTTT. Residues: CASTIALGNTEAFF. The rearrangement uses TRBV7-9 and TRBJ1-1; D is unclear. Germline V gives CDR1 SEHNR, CDR2 FQNEAQ (reference sequence). This CDR3 contains 14 residues. Trimming removed 7 bases from V and 1 base from J, with 13 bases in between.

This clone was seen only a few times. This rearrangement joins TRBV6-1 to TRBJ2-4; D unresolved. V was cut by 4 bases and J by 0 bases, with 13 bases left in between. CDR1 and CDR2 (germline): MNHNS, SASEGT. CDR3 length: 16 amino acids. The CDR3 sequence: CASSGTRHLAKNIQYF. CDR3 bases: TGTGCCAGCAGTGGCACGAGACATCTAGCCAAAAACATTCAGTACTTC.

V gene TRBV9 combines with J gene TRBJ1-2; maybe TRBD1 (5 bases). This CDR3 comprises 14 residues. The ends were cut back, 2 bases at V and 8 bases at J, with 16 bases in the middle. Germline V gene sequence: CDR1 SGDLS, CDR2 YYNGEE. The CDR3 region has the DNA TGTGCCAGCAGCGTGTCGGGACTCGGGGGGGGCTACACCTTC. Residues: CASSVSGLGGGYTF.

The chain is built from TRBV7-6 and TRBJ2-7; the match to TRBD1 covers 10 bases. J lost 6 bases, V lost 0 bases, and 11 bases had no gene match. The germline CDR1 and CDR2 sequences are SGHVS and FNYEAQ. The CDR3 spans 17 residues. CDR3 coding DNA: TGTGCCAGCAGCTTAGCGCAAATGGGACAGGGGAGCTTCGAGCAGTACTTC. Protein product: CASSLAQMGQGSFEQYF. The full variable domain, completed using reference TRBV7-6 and TRBJ2-7, is GAGVSQSPRYKVTKRGQDVALRCDPISGHVSLYWYRQALGQGPEFLTYFNYEAQQDKSGLPNDRFSAERPEGSISTLTIQRTEQRDSAMYRCASSLAQMGQGSFEQYFGPGTRLTVT.